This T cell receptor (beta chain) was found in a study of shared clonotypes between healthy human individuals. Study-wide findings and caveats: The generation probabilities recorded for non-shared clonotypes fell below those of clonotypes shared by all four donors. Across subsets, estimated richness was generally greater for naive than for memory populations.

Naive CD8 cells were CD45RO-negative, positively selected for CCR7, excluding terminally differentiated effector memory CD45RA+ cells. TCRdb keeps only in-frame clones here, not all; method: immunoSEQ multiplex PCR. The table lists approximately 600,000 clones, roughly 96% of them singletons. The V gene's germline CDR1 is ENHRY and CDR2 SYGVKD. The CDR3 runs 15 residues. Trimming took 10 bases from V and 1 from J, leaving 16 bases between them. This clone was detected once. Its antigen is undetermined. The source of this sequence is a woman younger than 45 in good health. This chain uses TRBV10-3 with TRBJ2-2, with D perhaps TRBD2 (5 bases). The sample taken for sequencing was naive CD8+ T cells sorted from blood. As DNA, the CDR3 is TGTGCCACCACTGATCTAGCAGGGAACACCGGGGAGCTGTTTTTT. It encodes CATTDLAGNTGELFF.